The text below deals with one TCR beta chain. The specificity of this receptor is unknown. Base quality data are lacking; no much larger clone is found one base away. TCRbeta CDR3 regions were amplified from genomic DNA using the immunoSEQ Assay, a bias-controlled multiplex PCR. As for how the authors treated the data: The number of nucleated cells in each sample was estimated from the amplification of reference gene primers within the assay. Sequence reads were collapsed and filtered to measure the absolute abundance of every unique TCRbeta CDR3 rearrangement. For each sample, productive Simpson clonality was calculated as the square root of Simpson's diversity index across productive rearrangements. The source is immuneACCESS, and TCRdb retained only in-frame sequences with V and J called. Part of the clones is not carried over; for the studies checked, unresolved V genes explain less than half of this, and the remainder is unexplained. V, J and clone size are those of that table, while D and trimming were read from the DNA. A total of more than 95,000 clones appear in this sample, 81% of them only once. Of the sample, roughly 9.4% falls within the top ten clones.

Based on the germline V gene, the CDR1 and CDR2 sequences are SGHAT and FQNNGV. Relative to germline, V is missing 1 base and J is missing 1 base, with 1 base of the junction outside any gene match. Measured from the cysteine to the phenylalanine, the CDR3 is 15 residues long. The CDR3 DNA has 45 bases and is translated from base 1. The data originate from a study of blood T cell repertoires in COVID-19 (dated by TCRdb to between 2020 and 2021). Regarding the study in general: The collaborator samples originated in the United States, Italy and Spain and spanned the acute and convalescent phases of COVID-19. The samples were drawn from the first 160 participants of the ongoing ImmuneRACE study and from roughly 1,300 subjects provided by 6 global collaborators. The prospective study material was composed of cDNA or gDNA derived from T cells, B-cell-depleted T cells, or PBMCs. Subjects who had been exposed to COVID-19, were actively infected with it, or had recovered from it provided the deeply sampled blood TCRbeta repertoires that made up the dataset. Where HLA class I and class II types were available, the types were taken from metadata supplied by the sample provider, not from assay-based typing. The sample metadata nearly always contained a de-identified subject ID, COVID-19 status, age in years and sex. A freely available public database, intended as a resource for researchers studying the immune response to SARS-CoV-2, is where the repertoires were released. What the authors observed across the whole study: The amount of clinical and demographic metadata varied by source and participant and was provided uncurated.

Collaborating institutions collected whole blood in K2EDTA tubes following their own protocols. For TCRbeta analysis, collaborator samples were shipped as frozen whole blood, as isolated PBMCs, or as DNA extracted from either sample type. The rearrangement joined TRBV11-2 to TRBJ2-5, and TRBD2 matches 9 of the central bases. Sequenced material: peripheral blood. The clonotype comes from a woman aged 70-85 years with acute or convalescent COVID-19. The base sequence is TGTGCCAGCAGCTTAGGAGCGGGGGGCCAAGAGACCCAGTACTTC. Its protein reads: CASSLGAGGQETQYF.